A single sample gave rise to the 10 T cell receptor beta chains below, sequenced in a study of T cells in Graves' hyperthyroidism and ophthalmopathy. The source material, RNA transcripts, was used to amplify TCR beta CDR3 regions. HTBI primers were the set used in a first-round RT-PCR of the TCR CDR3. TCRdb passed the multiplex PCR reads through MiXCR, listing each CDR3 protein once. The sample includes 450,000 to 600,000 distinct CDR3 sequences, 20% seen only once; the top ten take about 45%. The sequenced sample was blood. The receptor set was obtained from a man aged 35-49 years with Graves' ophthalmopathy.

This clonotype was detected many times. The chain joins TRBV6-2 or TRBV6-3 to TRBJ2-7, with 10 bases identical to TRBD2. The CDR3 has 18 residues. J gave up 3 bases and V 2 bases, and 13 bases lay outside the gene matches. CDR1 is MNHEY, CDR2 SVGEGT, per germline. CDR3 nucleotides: TGTGCCAGCAGTTACGTTTTAGCGGGGGGCCCTCCCCTCTACGAGCAGTACTTC. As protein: CASSYVLAGGPPLYEQYF.

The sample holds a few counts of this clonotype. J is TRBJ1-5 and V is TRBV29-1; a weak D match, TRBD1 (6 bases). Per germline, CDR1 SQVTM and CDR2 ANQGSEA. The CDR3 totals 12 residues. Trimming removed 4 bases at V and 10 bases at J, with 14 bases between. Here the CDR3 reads CSVVDSNGPQHF. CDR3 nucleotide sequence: TGCAGCGTTGTGGACAGCAACGGACCCCAGCATTTT.

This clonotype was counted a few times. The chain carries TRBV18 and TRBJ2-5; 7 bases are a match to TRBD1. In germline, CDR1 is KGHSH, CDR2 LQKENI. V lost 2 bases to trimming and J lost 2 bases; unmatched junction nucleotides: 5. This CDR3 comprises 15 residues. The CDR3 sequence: CASSPFSGQQETQYF. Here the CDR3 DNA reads TGTGCCAGCTCACCATTTTCGGGACAGCAAGAGACCCAGTACTTC.

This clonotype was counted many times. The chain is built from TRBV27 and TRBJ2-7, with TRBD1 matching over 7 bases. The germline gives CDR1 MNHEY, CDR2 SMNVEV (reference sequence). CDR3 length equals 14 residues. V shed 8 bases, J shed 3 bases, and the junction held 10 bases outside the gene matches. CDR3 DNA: TGTGCCAGCCGACCGGGACAGACACTCTACGAGCAGTACTTC. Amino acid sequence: CASRPGQTLYEQYF.

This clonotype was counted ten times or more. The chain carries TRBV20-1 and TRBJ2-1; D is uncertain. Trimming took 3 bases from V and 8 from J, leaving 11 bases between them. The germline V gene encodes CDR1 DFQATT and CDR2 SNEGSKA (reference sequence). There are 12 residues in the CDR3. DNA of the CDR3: TGCAGTGCTAGGGGCGCTCGCCATGAGCAGTTCTTC. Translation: CSARGARHEQFF.

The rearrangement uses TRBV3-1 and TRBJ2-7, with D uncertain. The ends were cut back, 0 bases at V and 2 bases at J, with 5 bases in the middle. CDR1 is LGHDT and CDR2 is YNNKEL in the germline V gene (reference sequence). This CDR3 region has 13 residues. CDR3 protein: CASSQESTYEQYF. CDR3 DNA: TGTGCCAGCAGCCAAGAATCGACCTACGAGCAGTACTTC.

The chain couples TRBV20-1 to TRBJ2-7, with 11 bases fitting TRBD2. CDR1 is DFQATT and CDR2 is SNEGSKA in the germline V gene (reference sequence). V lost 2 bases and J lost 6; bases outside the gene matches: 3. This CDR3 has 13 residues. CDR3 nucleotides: TGCAGTGCTAGATGGGGGACTAGCGGCGAGCAGTACTTC. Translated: CSARWGTSGEQYF.

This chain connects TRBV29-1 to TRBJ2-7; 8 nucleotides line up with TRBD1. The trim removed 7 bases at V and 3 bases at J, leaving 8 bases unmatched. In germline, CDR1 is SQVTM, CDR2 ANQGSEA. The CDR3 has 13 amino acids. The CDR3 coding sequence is TGCAGCGCTAGGGACAGGACTCTCTACGAGCAGTACTTC. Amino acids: CSARDRTLYEQYF.

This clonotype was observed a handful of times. Here the CDR3 DNA reads TGCGCCAGCAGCTTGGGTATAGCGGGGAGCAATACGCAGTATTTT. Its protein is CASSLGIAGSNTQYF. The chain couples TRBV5-1 to TRBJ2-3, with TRBD2 matching over 8 bases. This CDR3 region has 15 residues. Unmatched junction bases numbered 7, after V lost 0 bases and J lost 7 bases. Germline CDR1 and CDR2: SGHRS and YFSETQ.

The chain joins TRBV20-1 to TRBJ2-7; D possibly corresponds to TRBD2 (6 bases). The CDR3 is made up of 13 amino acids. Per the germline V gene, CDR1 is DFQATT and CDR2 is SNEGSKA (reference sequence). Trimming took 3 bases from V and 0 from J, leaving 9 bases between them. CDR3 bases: TGCAGTGCTAGCCCTAGCGACTCCTACGAGCAGTACTTC. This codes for CSASPSDSYEQYF.